The T cell receptor (beta chain) described here comes from a study of Ad26.COV2.S vaccination and SARS-CoV-2 variants. On the study more broadly: Intramuscular Ad26.COV2.S at 5x10^10 or 1x10^11 viral particles. Whole-study results and caveats: Estimates derived from TCR breadth and depth analyses may have underestimated total T cell responses. Vaccine recipients showed a spike-specific TCR breadth that was higher than in placebo recipients.

The treatment here: some 20 received Ad26.COV2.S at low or high dose, single or two shots; several received placebo; per-sample allocation not given. Samples analyzed were those drawn on day 63 after the first vaccine or placebo injection. Expressing Wuhan-strain SARS-CoV-2 spike, an Ad26 vector served as the vaccine. Assay used: immunoSEQ multiplex PCR; TCRdb lists only in-frame clones, some missing. The sample lists around 320,000 clones, roughly 87% occurring once. Of note for this clone: As yet, its antigen is unknown.

The sequencing here drew on peripheral blood, taken in a trial of Ad26.COV2.S vaccine versus placebo. The receptor's source is a person aged 18-65 years who received the Ad26.COV2.S COVID-19 vaccine or a placebo.

CDR3 residues: CASSREYNSPLHF. In nucleotides, the CDR3 is TGTGCCAGCAGCCGCGAATATAATTCACCCCTCCACTTT. The chain uses TRBV12-3 or TRBV12-4 and TRBJ1-6; D is ambiguous. The CDR3 extends over 13 amino acids. Trimming stripped 6 bases from V and 4 bases from J, with 7 bases between.